A selection of T cell receptor beta chains follows, all from one sample in a study of T cell responses to AZD1222 COVID-19 vaccine. Only in-frame clones appear in the TCRdb table, and some are missing; sequencing was by immunoSEQ multiplex PCR. The sample shows 44,000 or so clones, over 80% of them seen only once. The sample consisted of peripheral blood, taken on day 0 of AZD1222 vaccination. The receptors derive from an adult in good health. The CDR3 runs from the conserved cysteine through the conserved F or W. The D gene is left open where the match is weak. Size values are once, few and many counts, or a class for expanded clones, and some rows have none.

V gene: TRBV18; D gene: TRBD2; clone size: NA; J gene: TRBJ2-3; CDR3 protein: CASSQQASGSADTQYF; CDR3 DNA: TGTGCCAGCTCACAACAGGCTAGCGGGAGTGCAGATACGCAGTATTTT
V gene: TRBV6-6; D gene: NA; clone size: NA; J gene: TRBJ1-5; CDR3 protein: CASSYSGLQPQHF; CDR3 DNA: TGTGCCAGCAGTTACTCAGGGCTGCAGCCCCAGCATTTT
V gene: TRBV5-1; D gene: NA; clone size: NA; J gene: TRBJ2-7; CDR3 protein: CASSLGLNYEQYF; CDR3 DNA: TGCGCCAGCAGCTTAGGACTCAACTACGAGCAGTACTTC
V gene: TRBV18; D gene: NA; clone size: NA; J gene: TRBJ1-3; CDR3 protein: CASSPQGHSGNTIYF; CDR3 DNA: TGTGCCAGCTCACCCCAGGGCCACTCTGGAAACACCATATATTTT
V gene: TRBV6-1; D gene: NA; clone size: NA; J gene: TRBJ2-7; CDR3 protein: CASSEGVTETYEQYF; CDR3 DNA: TGTGCCAGCAGTGAAGGTGTGACAGAAACCTACGAGCAGTACTTC
V gene: TRBV23-1; D gene: NA; clone size: NA; J gene: TRBJ1-4; CDR3 protein: CASSHRPPPRGDEKLFF; CDR3 DNA: TGCGCCAGCAGTCATCGCCCCCCCCCTCGAGGAGATGAAAAACTGTTTTTT
V gene: TRBV6-5; D gene: NA; clone size: NA; J gene: TRBJ2-1; CDR3 protein: CASSPTAGAYNEQFF; CDR3 DNA: TGTGCCAGCAGCCCCACAGCGGGCGCGTACAATGAGCAGTTCTTC
V gene: TRBV4-2; D gene: TRBD2; clone size: NA; J gene: TRBJ2-7; CDR3 protein: CASSPRLAGEAEQYF; CDR3 DNA: TGTGCCAGCAGCCCTAGACTAGCGGGAGAAGCCGAGCAGTACTTC
V gene: TRBV4-2; D gene: TRBD1; clone size: NA; J gene: TRBJ2-1; CDR3 protein: CASSQGQGAIDEQFF; CDR3 DNA: TGTGCCAGCAGCCAAGGACAGGGGGCGATCGATGAGCAGTTCTTC
V gene: TRBV6-5; D gene: NA; clone size: NA; J gene: TRBJ1-4; CDR3 protein: CASRQGGGEEKLFF; CDR3 DNA: TGTGCCAGCAGACAGGGCGGAGGGGAGGAAAAACTGTTTTTT
V gene: TRBV4-1; D gene: NA; clone size: NA; J gene: TRBJ2-1; CDR3 protein: CASSQDPSVVGSNEQFF; CDR3 DNA: TGCGCCAGCAGCCAAGATCCGTCGGTTGTGGGGAGCAATGAGCAGTTCTTC
V gene: TRBV7-9; D gene: NA; clone size: NA; J gene: TRBJ1-2; CDR3 protein: CASERGSYGYTF; CDR3 DNA: TGTGCCAGCGAGCGGGGGAGCTATGGCTACACCTTC
V gene: TRBV3-1/TRBV3-2; D gene: NA; clone size: NA; J gene: TRBJ2-7; CDR3 protein: CASSQRGGVIEQYF; CDR3 DNA: TGTGCCAGCAGCCAACGAGGGGGGGTTATAGAGCAGTACTTC
V gene: TRBV11-2; D gene: NA; clone size: NA; J gene: TRBJ2-2; CDR3 protein: CASSLGQVTGELFF; CDR3 DNA: TGTGCCAGCAGCTTAGGGCAGGTCACCGGGGAGCTGTTTTTT
V gene: TRBV27; D gene: NA; clone size: few; J gene: TRBJ1-4; CDR3 protein: CASSLGGGRIGEKLFF; CDR3 DNA: TGTGCCAGCAGTTTAGGAGGGGGTCGGATAGGGGAAAAACTGTTTTTT
V gene: TRBV7-9; D gene: NA; clone size: NA; J gene: TRBJ1-4; CDR3 protein: CASSSPFNDEKLFF; CDR3 DNA: TGTGCCAGCAGCTCACCTTTCAACGATGAAAAACTGTTTTTT
V gene: TRBV3-1/TRBV3-2; D gene: NA; clone size: NA; J gene: TRBJ1-1; CDR3 protein: CASSRNTGNTEAFF; CDR3 DNA: TGTGCCAGCAGCCGCAACACAGGGAACACTGAAGCTTTCTTT
V gene: TRBV30; D gene: NA; clone size: NA; J gene: TRBJ1-5; CDR3 protein: CAWSRTKDQPQHF; CDR3 DNA: TGTGCCTGGAGTAGAACAAAGGATCAGCCCCAGCATTTT
V gene: TRBV27; D gene: TRBD1; clone size: few; J gene: TRBJ1-1; CDR3 protein: CATQGQGLSEAFF; CDR3 DNA: TGTGCCACCCAGGGACAGGGACTAAGTGAAGCTTTCTTT
V gene: TRBV24-1; D gene: TRBD2; clone size: few; J gene: TRBJ2-7; CDR3 protein: CATSDHLTLAGDPYEQYF; CDR3 DNA: TGTGCCACCAGTGATCACCTAACCCTAGCGGGAGACCCTTACGAGCAGTACTTC
V gene: TRBV5-8; D gene: TRBD1; clone size: NA; J gene: TRBJ1-6; CDR3 protein: CASSSRNRGRPVNSPLHF; CDR3 DNA: TGTGCCAGCAGCTCGAGAAACAGGGGGCGCCCGGTGAATTCACCCCTCCACTTT
V gene: TRBV11-2; D gene: NA; clone size: NA; J gene: TRBJ2-2; CDR3 protein: CASNPGPNTGELFF; CDR3 DNA: TGTGCCAGCAATCCGGGACCGAACACCGGGGAGCTGTTTTTT
V gene: TRBV27; D gene: NA; clone size: once; J gene: TRBJ1-5; CDR3 protein: CASSPEGGRSFGGNQPQHF; CDR3 DNA: TGTGCCAGCAGTCCCGAGGGGGGTCGGAGTTTTGGAGGCAATCAGCCCCAGCATTTT
V gene: TRBV5-6; D gene: NA; clone size: NA; J gene: TRBJ2-7; CDR3 protein: CASSLATGSLEQYF; CDR3 DNA: TGTGCCAGCAGCTTGGCTACGGGATCTCTGGAGCAGTACTTC
V gene: TRBV5-1; D gene: NA; clone size: NA; J gene: TRBJ2-7; CDR3 protein: CASSSDPGLGYEQYF; CDR3 DNA: TGCGCCAGCAGTTCGGATCCGGGTCTCGGTTACGAGCAGTACTTC
V gene: TRBV19; D gene: NA; clone size: few; J gene: TRBJ1-5; CDR3 protein: CASSIDDSNQPQHF; CDR3 DNA: TGTGCCAGTAGTATAGATGATAGCAATCAGCCCCAGCATTTT
V gene: TRBV7-9; D gene: NA; clone size: NA; J gene: TRBJ2-3; CDR3 protein: CASSFGVSSDTQYF; CDR3 DNA: TGTGCCAGCAGCTTTGGGGTTTCTTCAGATACGCAGTATTTT
V gene: TRBV6-6; D gene: NA; clone size: NA; J gene: TRBJ2-5; CDR3 protein: CASRYAGIQETQYF; CDR3 DNA: TGTGCCAGCAGGTATGCCGGGATCCAAGAGACCCAGTACTTC
V gene: TRBV6-2/TRBV6-3; D gene: TRBD2; clone size: NA; J gene: TRBJ2-7; CDR3 protein: CASSYRWLAGDSSYEQYF; CDR3 DNA: TGTGCCAGCAGTTACCGGTGGCTAGCGGGGGATAGCTCCTACGAGCAGTACTTC
V gene: TRBV30; D gene: NA; clone size: NA; J gene: TRBJ2-1; CDR3 protein: CAWNGGAGSLNEQFF; CDR3 DNA: TGTGCCTGGAATGGGGGAGCCGGAAGTCTCAATGAGCAGTTCTTC
V gene: TRBV3-1/TRBV3-2; D gene: TRBD1; clone size: NA; J gene: TRBJ1-4; CDR3 protein: CASSERGHGEKLFF; CDR3 DNA: TGTGCCAGCAGCGAAAGGGGGCATGGTGAAAAACTGTTTTTT
V gene: TRBV5-8; D gene: TRBD1; clone size: NA; J gene: TRBJ1-1; CDR3 protein: CASRKRGQGRAEAFF; CDR3 DNA: TGTGCCAGCAGGAAAAGGGGGCAGGGAAGGGCTGAAGCTTTCTTT
V gene: TRBV7-2; D gene: TRBD2; clone size: few; J gene: TRBJ2-5; CDR3 protein: CASSVGTSGRETQYF; CDR3 DNA: TGTGCCAGCAGCGTCGGGACTAGCGGACGGGAGACCCAGTACTTC
V gene: TRBV6-5; D gene: NA; clone size: NA; J gene: TRBJ1-3; CDR3 protein: CASIKDLGNTIYF; CDR3 DNA: TGTGCCAGCATCAAAGATCTCGGAAACACCATATATTTT
V gene: TRBV9; D gene: NA; clone size: NA; J gene: TRBJ2-3; CDR3 protein: CASSVGGGVSTDTQYF; CDR3 DNA: TGTGCCAGCAGCGTTGGTGGCGGGGTTAGCACAGATACGCAGTATTTT
V gene: TRBV19; D gene: TRBD2; clone size: NA; J gene: TRBJ2-1; CDR3 protein: CASSIRRTSGSRSSYNEQFF; CDR3 DNA: TGTGCCAGTAGTATTAGAAGGACTAGCGGGAGCCGTAGCTCCTACAATGAGCAGTTCTTC
V gene: TRBV7-2; D gene: NA; clone size: NA; J gene: TRBJ2-5; CDR3 protein: CASSLLDQETQYF; CDR3 DNA: TGTGCCAGCAGCTTATTAGACCAAGAGACCCAGTACTTC
V gene: TRBV27; D gene: TRBD2; clone size: NA; J gene: TRBJ2-1; CDR3 protein: CASSLRGTSGGNNEQFF; CDR3 DNA: TGTGCCAGCAGTTTAAGGGGGACTAGCGGGGGAAACAATGAGCAGTTCTTC
V gene: TRBV10-1; D gene: NA; clone size: NA; J gene: TRBJ2-4; CDR3 protein: CASSARAGEPKAKNIQYF; CDR3 DNA: TGCGCCAGCAGTGCGAGGGCAGGAGAGCCTAAAGCCAAAAACATTCAGTACTTC
V gene: TRBV4-2; D gene: TRBD1; clone size: NA; J gene: TRBJ2-1; CDR3 protein: CASSQWDRSSYNEQFF; CDR3 DNA: TGTGCCAGCAGCCAATGGGACAGGAGCTCCTACAATGAGCAGTTCTTC
V gene: TRBV28; D gene: NA; clone size: few; J gene: TRBJ2-2; CDR3 protein: CASTVSGGTVNTGELFF; CDR3 DNA: TGTGCCAGTACCGTTTCGGGCGGGACAGTTAACACCGGGGAGCTGTTTTTT
V gene: TRBV5-6; D gene: NA; clone size: NA; J gene: TRBJ2-2; CDR3 protein: CASSAGLTRNTGELFF; CDR3 DNA: TGTGCCAGCAGCGCGGGACTTACAAGAAACACCGGGGAGCTGTTTTTT
V gene: TRBV6-5; D gene: NA; clone size: NA; J gene: TRBJ1-5; CDR3 protein: CASSQRHQSNQPQHF; CDR3 DNA: TGTGCCAGCAGTCAAAGACACCAGAGCAATCAGCCCCAGCATTTT
V gene: TRBV2; D gene: NA; clone size: NA; J gene: TRBJ1-1; CDR3 protein: CASGQSKEAFF; CDR3 DNA: TGTGCCAGCGGCCAAAGTAAGGAAGCTTTCTTT
V gene: TRBV29-1; D gene: NA; clone size: NA; J gene: TRBJ1-1; CDR3 protein: CSVVTLNTEAFF; CDR3 DNA: TGCAGCGTTGTTACCCTGAACACTGAAGCTTTCTTT
V gene: TRBV7-2; D gene: TRBD2; clone size: NA; J gene: TRBJ2-3; CDR3 protein: CASSRGLAGGGDTQYF; CDR3 DNA: TGTGCCAGCAGCCGTGGACTAGCGGGGGGAGGAGATACGCAGTATTTT
V gene: TRBV19; D gene: NA; clone size: NA; J gene: TRBJ2-2; CDR3 protein: CASSIDLSATTNTGELFF; CDR3 DNA: TGTGCCAGTAGTATAGATCTGTCGGCTACTACGAACACCGGGGAGCTGTTTTTT
V gene: TRBV30; D gene: NA; clone size: NA; J gene: TRBJ2-7; CDR3 protein: CAWSVTGQGDSYEQYF; CDR3 DNA: TGTGCCTGGAGTGTAACGGGGCAGGGTGACTCCTACGAGCAGTACTTC
V gene: TRBV4-3; D gene: NA; clone size: NA; J gene: TRBJ2-6; CDR3 protein: CASSHTQGTGANVLTF; CDR3 DNA: TGCGCCAGCAGCCACACCCAGGGGACTGGGGCCAACGTCCTGACTTTC
V gene: TRBV11-2; D gene: TRBD1; clone size: once; J gene: TRBJ2-6; CDR3 protein: CASSSTGLLSGANVLTF; CDR3 DNA: TGTGCCAGCAGCTCGACAGGGTTACTCTCTGGGGCCAACGTCCTGACTTTC
V gene: TRBV3-1/TRBV3-2; D gene: NA; clone size: NA; J gene: TRBJ1-1; CDR3 protein: CASKSLRGANTEAFF; CDR3 DNA: TGTGCCAGCAAAAGCCTACGGGGAGCGAACACTGAAGCTTTCTTT
V gene: TRBV6-2/TRBV6-3; D gene: TRBD1; clone size: NA; J gene: TRBJ1-1; CDR3 protein: CASSSQGEATEAFF; CDR3 DNA: TGTGCCAGCAGTTCTCAGGGGGAGGCAACTGAAGCTTTCTTT
V gene: TRBV7-2; D gene: NA; clone size: NA; J gene: TRBJ1-6; CDR3 protein: CASSLYQNGDSPLHF; CDR3 DNA: TGTGCCAGCAGCTTATATCAGAACGGGGACTCACCCCTCCACTTT
V gene: TRBV28; D gene: NA; clone size: NA; J gene: TRBJ1-3; CDR3 protein: CASSHQGTEYRNTIYF; CDR3 DNA: TGTGCCAGCAGTCACCAGGGGACGGAGTATAGAAACACCATATATTTT
V gene: TRBV21-1; D gene: NA; clone size: NA; J gene: TRBJ2-1; CDR3 protein: CASSKAPGLEQFF; CDR3 DNA: TGTGCCAGCAGCAAAGCGCCGGGACTTGAGCAGTTCTTC
V gene: TRBV3-1/TRBV3-2; D gene: NA; clone size: NA; J gene: TRBJ1-1; CDR3 protein: CASKLGAEENTEAFF; CDR3 DNA: TGTGCCAGCAAGTTGGGTGCGGAAGAGAACACTGAAGCTTTCTTT
V gene: TRBV2; D gene: TRBD1; clone size: NA; J gene: TRBJ1-1; CDR3 protein: CASKRTGPRTEAFF; CDR3 DNA: TGTGCCAGCAAAAGGACAGGGCCCCGTACTGAAGCTTTCTTT
V gene: TRBV30; D gene: NA; clone size: many; J gene: TRBJ2-7; CDR3 protein: CAWRDRHYEQYF; CDR3 DNA: TGTGCCTGGAGGGACCGCCACTACGAGCAGTACTTC
V gene: TRBV27; D gene: NA; clone size: few; J gene: TRBJ1-5; CDR3 protein: CASSLSGLLRNQPQHF; CDR3 DNA: TGTGCCAGCAGTTTATCGGGCCTCCTTAGGAATCAGCCCCAGCATTTT
V gene: TRBV5-1; D gene: TRBD1; clone size: NA; J gene: TRBJ2-4; CDR3 protein: CASSWDRGPGDAKNIQYF; CDR3 DNA: TGCGCCAGCAGCTGGGACAGGGGCCCTGGGGATGCCAAAAACATTCAGTACTTC